A selection of T cell receptor beta chains follows, all from one sample in a study of blood T cells in healthy people across ages. TCRdb reprocessed the 5' RACE reads via MiXCR and lists one record per CDR3 protein. This sample yields some 1,800,000 distinct CDR3 sequences, of which roughly 43% are seen a single time; roughly 23% belongs to the top ten. The specimen was blood. Source of these receptors: a human donor in good health. CDR3s include the opening cysteine and the closing phenylalanine or tryptophan. A D gene is named only where the DNA matches it firmly. The size entry is marked missing in some rows and otherwise reads once, few, many or a size class.

clone_size: NA
j_call: TRBJ2-7
v_call: TRBV20-1
d_call: TRBD1
cdr3_aa: CSVAGTVSYEQYF
cdr3_nt: TGCAGTGTTGCCGGGACAGTTTCCTACGAGCAGTACTTC

clone_size: few
j_call: TRBJ2-7
v_call: TRBV4-2
d_call: NA
cdr3_aa: CASSQAYTVTYEQYF
cdr3_nt: TGTGCCAGCAGCCAAGCCTACACGGTCACCTACGAGCAGTACTTC

clone_size: NA
j_call: TRBJ2-1
v_call: TRBV20-1
d_call: TRBD2
cdr3_aa: CSARWEAGGPNYNEQFF
cdr3_nt: TGCAGTGCTAGATGGGAAGCGGGGGGCCCTAACTACAATGAGCAGTTCTTC

clone_size: few
j_call: TRBJ2-7
v_call: TRBV29-1
d_call: NA
cdr3_aa: CSVRVRGRYEQYF
cdr3_nt: TGCAGCGTCCGAGTTAGGGGTCGGTACGAGCAGTACTTC

clone_size: NA
j_call: TRBJ2-4
v_call: TRBV2
d_call: TRBD2
cdr3_aa: CASSDPRTRNIQYF
cdr3_nt: TGTGCCAGCAGTGATCCAAGGACTAGAAACATTCAGTACTTC

clone_size: NA
j_call: TRBJ2-4
v_call: TRBV13
d_call: TRBD1
cdr3_aa: CASSQPNRGNIQYF
cdr3_nt: TGTGCCAGCAGCCAGCCCAACAGGGGGAACATTCAGTACTTC

clone_size: many
j_call: TRBJ2-1
v_call: TRBV5-1
d_call: TRBD2
cdr3_aa: CASSSLAGNNEQFF
cdr3_nt: TGCGCCAGCAGCTCGCTAGCGGGAAACAATGAGCAGTTCTTC

clone_size: NA
j_call: TRBJ1-1
v_call: TRBV12-3/TRBV12-4
d_call: NA
cdr3_aa: CASSLFRDQAFF
cdr3_nt: TGTGCCAGCAGTTTATTCAGGGATCAAGCTTTCTTT

clone_size: NA
j_call: TRBJ2-7
v_call: TRBV29-1
d_call: TRBD2
cdr3_aa: CSVDLAGRESQYF
cdr3_nt: TGCAGCGTTGATTTGGCGGGGAGGGAGTCCCAGTACTTC

clone_size: NA
j_call: TRBJ2-7
v_call: TRBV6-6
d_call: TRBD1
cdr3_aa: CASSSDGTGFYEQYF
cdr3_nt: TGTGCCAGCAGCTCCGACGGGACAGGGTTCTACGAGCAGTACTTC

clone_size: few
j_call: TRBJ2-1
v_call: TRBV29-1
d_call: TRBD1
cdr3_aa: CSVSRQGLNEQFF
cdr3_nt: TGCAGCGTCTCTAGACAGGGTCTTAATGAGCAGTTCTTC

clone_size: NA
j_call: TRBJ2-5
v_call: TRBV4-2
d_call: TRBD1
cdr3_aa: CASSARDRGFSPEQYF
cdr3_nt: TGTGCCAGCAGCGCACGGGACAGGGGGTTCTCGCCGGAGCAGTACTTC

clone_size: NA
j_call: TRBJ2-7
v_call: TRBV6-2/TRBV6-3
d_call: TRBD1
cdr3_aa: CASSYQDRGAYEQYF
cdr3_nt: TGTGCCAGCAGTTACCAGGACAGGGGGGCCTACGAGCAGTACTTC

clone_size: NA
j_call: TRBJ1-6
v_call: TRBV7-2
d_call: NA
cdr3_aa: CASSTSGVYNSPLHF
cdr3_nt: TGTGCCAGCAGTACATCGGGGGTTTATAATTCACCCCTCCACTTT

clone_size: few
j_call: TRBJ2-3
v_call: TRBV4-2
d_call: NA
cdr3_aa: CASSQSGSTDTQYF
cdr3_nt: TGTGCCAGCAGCCAAAGCGGGAGCACAGATACGCAGTATTTT

clone_size: few
j_call: TRBJ2-1
v_call: TRBV12-3/TRBV12-4
d_call: NA
cdr3_aa: CASSAQGLGNEQFF
cdr3_nt: TGTGCCAGCAGTGCGCAGGGGTTGGGGAATGAGCAGTTCTTC

clone_size: once
j_call: TRBJ1-1
v_call: TRBV12-3/TRBV12-4
d_call: TRBD1
cdr3_aa: CASSEGAGNMNTEAFF
cdr3_nt: TGTGCCAGCAGTGAGGGGGCGGGGAACATGAACACTGAAGCTTTCTTT

clone_size: NA
j_call: TRBJ2-1
v_call: TRBV24-1
d_call: TRBD1
cdr3_aa: CATSDWDSPNEQFF
cdr3_nt: TGTGCCACCAGTGATTGGGACAGCCCAAATGAGCAGTTCTTC

clone_size: few
j_call: TRBJ2-3
v_call: TRBV24-1
d_call: TRBD2
cdr3_aa: CATSDVRRGADTQYF
cdr3_nt: TGTGCCACCAGTGATGTTCGGCGGGGGGCTGATACGCAGTATTTT

clone_size: few
j_call: TRBJ2-3
v_call: TRBV9
d_call: NA
cdr3_aa: CASSEDPRGSTDTQYF
cdr3_nt: TGTGCCAGCAGCGAAGACCCCAGGGGCAGCACAGATACGCAGTATTTT

clone_size: few
j_call: TRBJ2-7
v_call: TRBV27
d_call: TRBD2
cdr3_aa: CASSLSIKLAWYEQYF
cdr3_nt: TGTGCCAGCAGTTTATCGATCAAACTAGCGTGGTACGAGCAGTACTTC

clone_size: NA
j_call: TRBJ1-1
v_call: TRBV20-1
d_call: TRBD1
cdr3_aa: CSARVRRTGSDGAFF
cdr3_nt: TGCAGTGCTAGAGTAAGAAGGACAGGGAGTGACGGAGCTTTCTTT

clone_size: NA
j_call: TRBJ1-1
v_call: TRBV7-9
d_call: NA
cdr3_aa: CASGPGGIEAFF
cdr3_nt: TGTGCCAGCGGTCCGGGGGGGATAGAAGCTTTCTTT

clone_size: NA
j_call: TRBJ1-2
v_call: TRBV14
d_call: NA
cdr3_aa: CASSPPGAVHYGYTF
cdr3_nt: TGTGCCAGCAGCCCCCCGGGGGCCGTTCACTATGGCTACACCTTC

clone_size: NA
j_call: TRBJ2-5
v_call: TRBV24-1
d_call: TRBD1
cdr3_aa: CATSDFSDRGWETQYF
cdr3_nt: TGTGCCACCAGTGATTTCTCTGACAGGGGATGGGAGACCCAGTACTTC

clone_size: NA
j_call: TRBJ2-1
v_call: TRBV10-3
d_call: TRBD2
cdr3_aa: CAISEPGLANEQFF
cdr3_nt: TGTGCCATCAGTGAGCCGGGACTAGCGAATGAGCAGTTCTTC

clone_size: NA
j_call: TRBJ2-7
v_call: TRBV5-6
d_call: NA
cdr3_aa: CASSFEGSGEQYF
cdr3_nt: TGTGCCAGCAGCTTCGAGGGATCAGGGGAGCAGTACTTC

clone_size: NA
j_call: TRBJ2-7
v_call: TRBV12-3/TRBV12-4
d_call: NA
cdr3_aa: CASRYDSSSYEQYF
cdr3_nt: TGTGCCAGCAGATACGACAGTAGCTCCTACGAGCAGTACTTC

clone_size: few
j_call: TRBJ2-1
v_call: TRBV6-5
d_call: TRBD1
cdr3_aa: CASSYGTGVNEQFF
cdr3_nt: TGTGCCAGCAGTTACGGGACAGGGGTGAATGAGCAGTTCTTC

clone_size: few
j_call: TRBJ1-1
v_call: TRBV18
d_call: NA
cdr3_aa: CASFPGHLNTEAFF
cdr3_nt: TGTGCCAGCTTCCCGGGACACTTGAACACTGAAGCTTTCTTT

clone_size: NA
j_call: TRBJ1-5
v_call: TRBV15
d_call: NA
cdr3_aa: CATTWIQGQPQHF
cdr3_nt: TGTGCCACCACATGGATACAGGGTCAGCCCCAGCATTTT

clone_size: NA
j_call: TRBJ2-5
v_call: TRBV20-1
d_call: NA
cdr3_aa: CSASLTEEAQYF
cdr3_nt: TGCAGTGCTAGCTTGACTGAAGAGGCCCAGTACTTC

clone_size: once
j_call: TRBJ1-1
v_call: TRBV4-1
d_call: TRBD1
cdr3_aa: CASSAGQPFEAFF
cdr3_nt: TGCGCCAGCAGCGCGGGACAGCCTTTTGAAGCTTTCTTT

clone_size: NA
j_call: TRBJ1-1
v_call: TRBV20-1
d_call: TRBD1
cdr3_aa: CSALPGGTNTEAFF
cdr3_nt: TGCAGTGCTCTTCCAGGGGGCACGAACACTGAAGCTTTCTTT

clone_size: NA
j_call: TRBJ2-3
v_call: TRBV12-3/TRBV12-4
d_call: NA
cdr3_aa: CASSYWGAGADTQYF
cdr3_nt: TGTGCCAGCAGTTACTGGGGGGCTGGCGCAGATACGCAGTATTTT

clone_size: NA
j_call: TRBJ2-1
v_call: TRBV10-3
d_call: TRBD2
cdr3_aa: CAISAGTSGVGEQFF
cdr3_nt: TGTGCCATCAGTGCCGGGACTAGCGGGGTTGGTGAGCAGTTCTTC

clone_size: few
j_call: TRBJ1-2
v_call: TRBV2
d_call: NA
cdr3_aa: CASSEDGYTF
cdr3_nt: TGTGCCAGCAGTGAGGATGGCTACACCTTC

clone_size: NA
j_call: TRBJ2-7
v_call: TRBV6-6
d_call: NA
cdr3_aa: CASSYLITYEQYF
cdr3_nt: TGTGCCAGCAGTTACTTGATTACCTACGAGCAGTACTTC

clone_size: few
j_call: TRBJ2-7
v_call: TRBV12-3/TRBV12-4
d_call: NA
cdr3_aa: CASSLNGAYYEQYF
cdr3_nt: TGTGCCAGCAGTTTAAACGGGGCGTATTACGAGCAGTACTTC